A single sample is the source of the 14 T cell receptor beta chains below, sequenced in a study of blood T cells in healthy people across ages (dated by TCRdb to between 2014 and 2017). The library was generated by 5' RACE. The sample was run on an Illumina HiSeq 2500. A second PCR of about 7 to 12 cycles was run with a J-beta primer mix and a sample-barcoded 5' primer. The public reads were run again by TCRdb, first through fastp at Q25 and then through MiXCR, and only productive beta chains were kept. Every distinct CDR3 protein forms one entry, paired with its most common genes and DNA. The sample has about 1.5 million distinct CDR3 sequences on record, roughly 43% of them singletons. The top ten hold around 4% of the sample. Sample: blood. These receptors originate from a woman aged 18-30 years in good health.

J is TRBJ2-1 and V is TRBV7-9, with 8 bases identical to TRBD1. This CDR3 contains 15 residues. Germline V lookup: CDR1 SEHNR, CDR2 FQNEAQ (reference sequence). V was clipped by 5 bases and J by 4 bases; unmatched bases: 7. In nucleotides, the CDR3 is TGTGCCAGCAGCGATGGGACAGGCATGTACAATGAGCAGTTCTTC. Residues: CASSDGTGMYNEQFF. Full variable domain (remainder filled in from reference TRBV7-9 and TRBJ2-1): DTGVSQNPRHKITKRGQNVTFRCDPISEHNRLYWYRQTLGQGPEFLTYFQNEAQLEKSRLLSDRFSAERPKGSFSTLEIQRTEQGDSAMYLCASSDGTGMYNEQFFGPGTRLTVL.

The sample holds a few counts of this clonotype. The chain recombines TRBV29-1 with TRBJ2-7; TRBD2 might be the D (7 bases). Looked up from germline, CDR1 is SQVTM and CDR2 is ANQGSEA. The germline V and J ends were trimmed by 7 bases and 3 bases, with 22 bases remaining between them. CDR3 length: 15 residues. DNA of the CDR3: TGCAGCGGAACAGGGTGGGGGCTAGCGGTCTACGAGCAGTACTTC. It codes for CSGTGWGLAVYEQYF.

The chain uses TRBV29-1 and TRBJ1-6, with 9 positions matching TRBD1. Trimming took 7 bases from V and 6 from J; bases not matched to a gene: 7. In germline, CDR1 is SQVTM, CDR2 ANQGSEA. The CDR3 length is 14 residues. The CDR3 region is CSARGQGRNSPLHF. The CDR3 nucleotides are TGCAGCGCACGGGGACAGGGTCGTAATTCACCCCTCCACTTT.

This clonotype came up a few times. The chain uses TRBV5-1 and TRBJ2-5; TRBD1 matches at 7 bases. The CDR3 contains 14 residues. Per the germline V gene, CDR1 is SGHRS and CDR2 is YFSETQ. The V segment lost 3 bases and the J segment 5 bases; nucleotides outside the gene matches: 7. The CDR3: CASSSRQGRETQYF. CDR3 DNA: TGCGCCAGCAGCTCGCGACAGGGTCGTGAGACCCAGTACTTC.

The chain recombines TRBV7-3 with TRBJ1-2, with 7 bases identical to TRBD1. Germline V lookup: CDR1 SGHTA, CDR2 FQGTGA. The CDR3 is 13 residues long. V dropped 5 bases and J dropped 6; count of bases not matched to a gene: 6. The CDR3 sequence: CASSEQGRNGYTF. CDR3 bases: TGTGCCAGCAGCGAACAGGGGCGGAATGGCTACACCTTC.

The chain links TRBV6-1 to TRBJ1-6; D unclear. The CDR3 totals 14 residues. The V gene's germline CDR1 is MNHNS and CDR2 SASEGT. Trimming took 4 bases from V and 9 from J, leaving 13 bases between them. This CDR3 is CASSGYRVISPLHF. The DNA for the CDR3 is TGTGCCAGCAGTGGTTATAGGGTCATTTCACCCCTCCACTTT.

The chain carries TRBV10-3 and TRBJ2-7, with a weak D call TRBD2 (5 bases). The CDR3 consists of 14 residues. Deletions cut 2 bases from V and 2 bases from J, with 10 bases between. Germline V gene lookup returns CDR1 ENHRY and CDR2 SYGVKD. DNA of the CDR3: TGTGCCATCAGTGAGGCGGGCGCAACCTACGAGCAGTACTTC. It encodes CAISEAGATYEQYF.

The count of this clonotype is one. Germline and junction disagree at one end, which may indicate a read error. This chain links TRBV20-1 with TRBJ2-1, with no clear D. This CDR3 spans 15 amino acids. Per the germline V gene, CDR1 is DFQATT and CDR2 is SNEGSKA (reference sequence). CDR3 coding DNA: TGCAGTGTTAGAGATTATGCAAGCTCCTACAATGAGCAGTTCTTC. This codes for CSVRDYASSYNEQFF.

For this clonotype: With a much larger clone just one base away, this may be a read error. The gene calls are TRBV27 and TRBJ2-1; D unclear. The germline gives CDR1 MNHEY, CDR2 SMNVEV (reference sequence). Trimming stripped 5 bases from V and 0 bases from J, with 11 bases between. The CDR3 consists of 15 residues. CDR3 region: CASSDGQSSYNEQFF. Written as DNA, the CDR3 is TGTGCCAGCAGTGACGGGCAGAGCTCCTACAATGAGCAGTTCTTC.

The CDR3 coding sequence is TGTGCCAGCAGTTTTCTCACTAGCGGGAGGGCCTACAATGAGCAGTTCTTC. Protein sequence: CASSFLTSGRAYNEQFF. This chain connects TRBV28 to TRBJ2-1; 13 nucleotides line up with TRBD2. Germline CDR1 is MDHEN and CDR2 is SYDVKM. Trimming removed 3 bases from V and 2 bases from J; junction bases left unmatched: 4. This CDR3 comprises 17 residues.

This clonotype came up once. CDR3 coding DNA: TGTGCCAGCAGTGGGACAGGGGGCCTAGCCTATGGCTACACCTTC. The encoded protein is CASSGTGGLAYGYTF. The chain joins TRBV28 to TRBJ1-2, with 12 bases lining up with TRBD1. The CDR3 runs to 15 residues. In germline, CDR1 is MDHEN, CDR2 SYDVKM. V lost 5 bases to trimming and J lost 4 bases; unmatched junction nucleotides: 5.

The chain is built from TRBV5-1 and TRBJ2-2; D possibly corresponds to TRBD1 (7 bases). V shed 7 bases and J shed 7 bases, with 23 bases lying between them. Germline CDR1 is SGHRS and CDR2 is YFSETQ. CDR3 size: 16 residues. The CDR3 loop is CASFAGQLNNYGELFF. CDR3 nucleotide sequence: TGCGCCAGCTTCGCGGGACAGTTAAATAATTACGGGGAGCTGTTTTTT.

The gene calls are TRBV3-1 and TRBJ1-1; 11 nucleotides match TRBD1. The CDR3 has 16 amino acids. The junction had 7 bases not matched to a gene; V was cut back by 3 bases and J by 4 bases. Germline assignment: CDR1 LGHDT and CDR2 YNNKEL (reference sequence). The CDR3 region is CASSHLRDRGATEAFF. CDR3 nucleotide sequence: TGTGCCAGCAGCCACTTACGGGACAGGGGGGCCACTGAAGCTTTCTTT.

This clonotype was picked up a small number of times. CDR3 region: CASSLPGAYYNEQFF. The CDR3 bases are TGCGCCAGCAGCTTACCGGGAGCGTACTACAATGAGCAGTTCTTC. V is TRBV5-1 and J is TRBJ2-1; maybe TRBD2 (6 bases). Trimming removed 2 bases from V and 3 bases from J, with 12 bases in between. The CDR3 covers 15 residues. Germline loops: CDR1 SGHRS, CDR2 YFSETQ.